The T cell receptor beta chain under discussion was sequenced for a study of blood T cell repertoires in COVID-19. At the level of the study: Collection of acute and convalescent COVID-19 samples took place in the United States, Italy and Spain. Sample material is recorded as cDNA or gDNA derived from T cells, B-cell-depleted T cells, or PBMCs.

The table came from immunoSEQ multiplex PCR; TCRdb's copy has only in-frame clones and leaves some out. The table lists around 260,000 clones, roughly nine tenths of them singletons. The germline V and J ends were trimmed by 0 bases and 4 bases, with 13 bases remaining between them. This CDR3 has 15 residues. CDR1 and CDR2 (germline): SGDLS, YYNGEE. This receptor was obtained from a woman aged 25-40 years with COVID-19, enrolled during active disease. The chain carries TRBV9 and TRBJ1-1; D is ambiguous. The sample taken for sequencing was peripheral blood. CDR3 protein: CASSVDGVGGTEAFF. In DNA, the CDR3 is TGTGCCAGCAGCGTAGACGGGGTCGGAGGCACTGAAGCTTTCTTT.